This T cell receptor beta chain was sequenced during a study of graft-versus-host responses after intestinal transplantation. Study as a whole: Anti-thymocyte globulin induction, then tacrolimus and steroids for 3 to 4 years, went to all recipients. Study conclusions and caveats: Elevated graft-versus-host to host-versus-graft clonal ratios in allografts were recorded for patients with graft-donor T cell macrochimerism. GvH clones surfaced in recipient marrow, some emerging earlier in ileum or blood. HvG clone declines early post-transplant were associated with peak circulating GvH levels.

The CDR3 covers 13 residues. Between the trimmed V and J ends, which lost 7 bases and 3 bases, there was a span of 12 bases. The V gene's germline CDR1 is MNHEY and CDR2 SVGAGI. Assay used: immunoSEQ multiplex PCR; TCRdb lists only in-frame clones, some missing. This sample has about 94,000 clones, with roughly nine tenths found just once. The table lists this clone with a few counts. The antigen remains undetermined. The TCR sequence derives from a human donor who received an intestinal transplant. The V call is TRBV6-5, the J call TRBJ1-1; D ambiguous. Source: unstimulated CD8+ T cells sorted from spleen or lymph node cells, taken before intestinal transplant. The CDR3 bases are TGTGCCAGCAACATAGGGAGCCACACTGAAGCTTTCTTT. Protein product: CASNIGSHTEAFF.